This paragraph reports one T cell receptor (beta chain). V shed 3 bases, J shed 3 bases, and the junction held 5 bases outside the gene matches. The CDR3 has 15 residues. Germline loops: CDR1 MNHEY, CDR2 SVGAGI. This sample is drawn from a study of blood T cell repertoires in COVID-19. Overall study context: Spain, Italy and the United States supplied samples that represented acute and convalescent COVID-19.

Sequencing used immunoSEQ multiplex PCR; TCRdb keeps in-frame clones, though not all of them. This sample has fewer than 250,000 clones, with approximately 84% found just once. This TCR derives from a man between 45 and 60 years old with COVID-19, enrolled during active disease. Sequencing input: peripheral blood. The chain recombines TRBV6-5 with TRBJ2-7; TRBD2 matches 10 bases. The CDR3 DNA sequence: TGTGCCAGCAGTTATGGGACTAGCGTGGGCTACGAGCAGTACTTC. The encoded protein is CASSYGTSVGYEQYF.